This paragraph covers one T cell receptor (beta chain) sequence. Methods used by the authors: Reference gene primer amplification gave estimated nucleated cell counts. Repertoires were generated with immunoSEQ multiplex PCR, while TCRdb's copy carries only in-frame clones and drops some. V, J and clone size reflect that table, while D and trimming were determined from the DNA. This table holds 200,000 to 250,000 clones, approximately 85% found once. The data originate from a study of blood T cell repertoires in COVID-19. Whole-study context: Collection of acute and convalescent COVID-19 samples took place in the United States, Italy and Spain. The cDNA or gDNA used as material had been derived from T cells, B-cell-depleted T cells, or PBMCs.

The V end was cut by 4 bases, the J end by 7 bases, with 10 bases between. This CDR3 contains 13 residues. This rearrangement joins TRBV12-3 or TRBV12-4 to TRBJ1-4; D not resolved. The sequenced sample was PBMCs or T cells enriched from blood (not recorded which). The sequence was obtained from a woman aged 45-60 years with acute COVID-19. CDR3 region: CASSSYEVEKLFF. DNA for the CDR3: TGTGCCAGCAGTTCCTACGAGGTTGAAAAACTGTTTTTT.